This entry lists 10 T cell receptor beta chains sequenced from one sample in a study of T cells after posttransplantation cyclophosphamide. Sequencing used immunoSEQ multiplex PCR; TCRdb keeps in-frame clones, though not all of them. The data show about 44,000 clones, with none appearing a single time. The sample consisted of PBMCs. The source of these receptors is a man aged 40-49 years in good health, CMV-negative, and a related stem cell transplant donor.

A few counts support this clone. The genes are TRBV18 and TRBJ1-2; maybe TRBD1 (6 bases). There are 13 residues in the CDR3. CDR1 is KGHSH and CDR2 is LQKENI in the germline V gene. V was cut by 4 bases and J by 9 bases, with 15 bases left in between. In DNA, the CDR3 is TGTGCCAGCTCACAGAAACAGGGATTGAGCTACACCTTC. Encoded protein: CASSQKQGLSYTF.

This clone has more than one count but fewer than ten. V is TRBV21-1 and J is TRBJ2-7; TRBD1 is the table's D call, not checked against the DNA. TRBV21-1 is described as a pseudogene. The CDR3 totals 15 residues. CDR3 residues: CASSNGSSDIYEQYV. The CDR3 nucleotides are TGTGCCAGCAGCAATGGGTCCTCTGACATTTACGAGCAGTACGTC.

There are many counts of this clone. The chain joins TRBV5-5 to TRBJ1-4; D possibly corresponds to TRBD1 (5 bases). Germline CDR1 SGHKS, CDR2 YYEKEE (reference sequence). CDR3 length: 14 residues. Trimming removed 0 bases at V and 8 bases at J, with 11 bases between. The CDR3 loop reads CASSLGAGKEKLFF. CDR3 nucleotides: TGTGCCAGCAGCTTGGGGGCAGGGAAGGAAAAACTGTTTTTT.

This clone was found a few times. The chain carries TRBV5-1 and TRBJ2-1; TRBD1 matches at 8 bases. The CDR3 spans 15 residues. The V and J ends lost 4 bases and 0 bases, in that order; junction bases with no gene match: 3. CDR1 is SGHRS, CDR2 YFSETQ, per germline. The CDR3 bases are TGCGCCAGCAGCGACGGACAGGGCTCCTACAATGAGCAGTTCTTC. Translated: CASSDGQGSYNEQFF.

This clone was counted ten times or more. V usage is TRBV9 and J usage is TRBJ2-5, with TRBD2 identical over 11 bases. V was pared by 3 bases and J by 5 bases, with 6 bases of the junction left unmatched. CDR3 length: 15 residues. Germline V CDR1 and CDR2: SGDLS, YYNGEE. CDR3 in amino acids: CASSATSGGSETQYF. Written as DNA, the CDR3 is TGTGCCAGCAGCGCCACTAGCGGGGGAAGCGAGACCCAGTACTTC.

This clone appeared many times. V gene TRBV13 combines with J gene TRBJ2-7; D may be TRBD1 (6 bases). V was clipped by 2 bases and J by 3 bases, with 29 bases between them. Germline V gives CDR1 PRHDT, CDR2 FYEKMQ (reference sequence). The CDR3 totals 20 residues. In DNA form, the CDR3 reads TGTGCCAGCAGCTTAAGTTCTCTGTTGGCAGGGGACAATCAAAACTACGAGCAGTACTTC. Translating it yields CASSLSSLLAGDNQNYEQYF.

A few counts support this clone. DNA of the CDR3: TGTGCCAGCAGCTTAGTATCCGGACAGAACACCGGGGAGCTGTTTTTT. It is translated as CASSLVSGQNTGELFF. The J gene is TRBJ2-2, the V gene TRBV7-2, with D perhaps matching TRBD1 (5 bases). Germline V gives CDR1 SGHTA, CDR2 FQGNSA. V dropped 1 base and J dropped 1 base, with 10 bases sitting between them. This CDR3 region has 16 residues.

This clone was picked up many times. The chain combines TRBV14 with TRBJ2-1, with TRBD2 matching over 11 bases. The CDR3 consists of 15 residues. Trimming at V came to 3 bases and at J to 4 bases, leaving 2 bases not matched to a gene. Germline assignment: CDR1 SGHDN and CDR2 FVKESK. CDR3 DNA sequence: TGTGCCAGCAGCCAGAGACTAGCGGGATACAATGAGCAGTTCTTC. Translating gives CASSQRLAGYNEQFF.

At least ten counts were recorded for this clone. The genes are TRBV2 and TRBJ1-2; the match to TRBD1 covers 8 bases. V lost 6 bases and J lost 8; bases outside the gene matches: 11. CDR1 is SNHLY and CDR2 is FYNNEI in the germline V gene. CDR3 length: 14 residues. CDR3 sequence reads: CASSERRTGNGYTF. The CDR3 coding sequence is TGTGCCAGCAGCGAGCGACGGACAGGGAACGGCTACACCTTC. Full variable domain (rest looked up from reference TRBV2 and TRBJ1-2): EPEVTQTPSHQVTQMGQEVILRCVPISNHLYFYWYRQILGQKVEFLVSFYNNEISEKSEIFDDQFSVERPDGSNFTLKIRSTKLEDSAMYFCASSERRTGNGYTFGSGTRLTVV.

This clone was seen repeatedly, ten times or more. The chain employs TRBV5-4 and TRBJ1-1; weak D call: TRBD1 (6 bases). With 5 bases removed from V and 3 bases from J, the gap between germline ends came to 11 bases. CDR1 and CDR2 from the germline V gene are SGHNT and YYREEE (reference sequence). The CDR3 extends over 13 amino acids. CDR3 sequence reads: CASRLQGDTEAFF. The CDR3 DNA follows: TGTGCCAGCAGACTACAGGGCGACACTGAAGCTTTCTTT.